Listed here are 28 T cell receptor beta chains from one sample, sequenced in a study of T-cell memory formation after mild COVID-19. TCRdb passed the 5' RACE reads through MiXCR, listing each CDR3 protein once. This sample has about 440,000 distinct CDR3 sequences, with 20% found just once. Sequencing input: PBMCs or a T cell subset sorted from them (not recorded which). These receptors all stem from an adult woman who had mild COVID-19 (a few samples of this study predate the infection). Cell type and time point are not known.

J is TRBJ1-6 and V is TRBV27; unclear D gene. From germline, CDR1 is MNHEY and CDR2 SMNVEV (reference sequence). The germline V and J ends were trimmed by 6 bases and 5 bases, with 8 bases remaining between them. The CDR3 sequence is 13 residues long. Here the CDR3 DNA reads TGTGCCAGCAGAACAGAGGATAATTCACCCCTCCACTTT. Protein product: CASRTEDNSPLHF.

This clonotype has just a few counts. This chain connects TRBV7-8 to TRBJ2-5; possible D gene TRBD2, 6 bases. The CDR3 contains 16 residues. The germline V and J ends were trimmed by 5 bases and 5 bases, with 21 bases remaining between them. Germline CDR1 SGHVS, CDR2 FQNEAQ. CDR3 DNA: TGTGCCAGCAGCCTCTCGATGAGGGGACGGGAGGAGACCCAGTACTTC. Its protein is CASSLSMRGREETQYF.

CDR3 bases: TGTGCCAGCAGCCGCGACAGGGATCCATACAATGAGCAGTTCTTC. Its protein product is CASSRDRDPYNEQFF. The chain couples TRBV7-8 to TRBJ2-1; 7 bases are shared with TRBD1. Germline CDR1 is SGHVS and CDR2 is FQNEAQ. The ends lost 5 bases at V and 4 bases at J; junction bases unmatched: 8. This CDR3 spans 15 amino acids.

The sample holds a few counts of this clonotype. The gene calls are TRBV5-5 and TRBJ1-4; D uncertain. Germline V gene data show CDR1 as SGHKS and CDR2 as YYEKEE (reference sequence). This CDR3 comprises 16 residues. The germline V and J ends were trimmed by 0 bases and 1 base, with 10 bases remaining between them. The CDR3 loop is CASSLELTRTNEKLFF. The CDR3 DNA sequence: TGTGCCAGCAGCTTGGAATTGACAAGAACTAATGAAAAACTGTTTTTT.

The genes are TRBV6-5 and TRBJ2-7; the D is unclear. With 6 bases removed from V and 0 bases from J, the gap between germline ends came to 24 bases. This CDR3 has 18 residues. CDR1 MNHEY and CDR2 SVGAGI come from the germline V gene. CDR3 sequence: CASSRSYDRVKYSYEQYF. CDR3 nucleotides: TGTGCCAGCAGCCGCAGTTACGACCGGGTCAAATACTCCTACGAGCAGTACTTC.

This clonotype was recorded a few times. The chain recombines TRBV5-5 with TRBJ2-3, with D hard to call. The germline gives CDR1 SGHKS, CDR2 YYEKEE (reference sequence). The germline V and J ends were trimmed by 2 bases and 2 bases, with 6 bases remaining between them. The CDR3 runs to 13 residues. The CDR3 reads CASSFEFTDTQYF. In DNA, the CDR3 is TGTGCCAGCAGCTTTGAGTTCACAGATACGCAGTATTTT.

This clonotype was counted between two and nine times. The V gene is TRBV18, the J gene TRBJ2-3; TRBD1 aligns across 12 bases. Germline lookup yields CDR1 KGHSH and CDR2 LQKENI. V was clipped by 3 bases and J by 1 base; unmatched bases: 5. The CDR3 is 17 amino acids. The CDR3 coding sequence is TGTGCCAGCTCACCGGGGACAGGGGGCCGGGGCACAGATACGCAGTATTTT. Its translation: CASSPGTGGRGTDTQYF. Looking up the rest from reference TRBV18 and TRBJ2-3 gives the full variable domain: NAGVMQNPRHLVRRRGQEARLRCSPMKGHSHVYWYRQLPEEGLKFMVYLQKENIIDESGMPKERFSAEFPKEGPSILRIQQVVRGDSAAYFCASSPGTGGRGTDTQYFGPGTRLTVL.

V gene TRBV30 combines with J gene TRBJ1-4; 9 bases fit TRBD1. CDR1 and CDR2 (germline): GTSNPN, SVGIG (reference sequence). The CDR3 runs to 14 residues. The V and J ends lost 0 bases and 8 bases, in that order; junction bases with no gene match: 4. The DNA of the CDR3 is TGTGCCTGGAGTGTACAGGGGGCCCGAGAAAAACTGTTTTTT. Its protein product is CAWSVQGAREKLFF.

The rearrangement joins TRBV4-1 to TRBJ1-2, with D perhaps matching TRBD1 (6 bases). Germline V gives CDR1 MGHRA, CDR2 YSYEKL. This CDR3 region has 15 residues. V was trimmed by 2 bases and J by 7 bases, leaving 17 bases between them. The CDR3 region has the DNA TGCGCCAGCAGCCAACCCGGGATGACAGGAGCTGGCTACACCTTC. It is translated as CASSQPGMTGAGYTF.

The genes are TRBV5-1 and TRBJ2-7, with D perhaps given as TRBD1 or TRBD2 (5 bases each). The CDR3 loop spans 15 amino acids. The V gene lost 0 bases and the J gene lost 3 bases, with 13 bases spanning the gap. Germline V lookup: CDR1 SGHRS, CDR2 YFSETQ. The CDR3 DNA is TGCGCCAGCAGCTTGGGAGGGGCTACCGACTACGAGCAGTACTTC. This codes for CASSLGGATDYEQYF. Together with reference TRBV5-1 and TRBJ2-7, the CDR3 gives the full variable domain: KAGVTQTPRYLIKTRGQQVTLSCSPISGHRSVSWYQQTPGQGLQFLFEYFSETQRNKGNFPGRFSGRQFSNSRSEMNVSTLELGDSALYLCASSLGGATDYEQYFGPGTRLTVT.

There are a few counts of this clonotype. The rearrangement uses TRBV29-1 and TRBJ2-6; 8 bases line up with TRBD1. CDR3 length: 19 amino acids. Germline trimming cut 0 bases from V and 0 bases from J; bases unmatched to any gene: 10. Germline V gives CDR1 SQVTM, CDR2 ANQGSEA. The CDR3 sequence is CSVEDPHGTGPSGANVLTF. The CDR3 bases are TGCAGCGTTGAAGATCCGCACGGGACAGGACCCTCTGGGGCCAACGTCCTGACTTTC.

The sample holds one count of this clonotype. The chain is built from TRBV12-3 or TRBV12-4 and TRBJ2-3; D gene ambiguous. With 6 bases removed from V and 6 bases from J, the gap between germline ends came to 16 bases. The CDR3 covers 14 residues. This chain's CDR3 is CASSLGNPPDTQYF. In nucleotides, the CDR3 is TGTGCCAGCAGCTTGGGCAACCCCCCTGATACGCAGTATTTT.

This clonotype was seen only a few times. The chain has TRBV5-1 and TRBJ2-4; TRBD1 might be the D (6 bases). This CDR3 contains 17 residues. Germline CDR1 SGHRS, CDR2 YFSETQ. V was clipped by 4 bases and J by 2 bases, with 19 bases between them. CDR3 DNA: TGCGCCAGCAGCCCGACAGTTTCCGGGACATCCAAAAACATTCAGTACTTC. This codes for CASSPTVSGTSKNIQYF. The whole variable domain, filled in from reference TRBV5-1 and TRBJ2-4, reads KAGVTQTPRYLIKTRGQQVTLSCSPISGHRSVSWYQQTPGQGLQFLFEYFSETQRNKGNFPGRFSGRQFSNSRSEMNVSTLELGDSALYLCASSPTVSGTSKNIQYFGAGTRLSVL.

The gene calls are TRBV12-3 or TRBV12-4 and TRBJ1-2, with D maybe TRBD1 (5 bases). The CDR3 has 16 residues. V was trimmed by 7 bases and J by 1 base, leaving 19 bases between them. CDR3 DNA: TGTGCCAGCACCAATTGGGGGGGGAGGAGTAACTATGGCTACACCTTC. Protein: CASTNWGGRSNYGYTF.

This clonotype was recorded a few times. This CDR3 reads CASSLPRLADNEQFF. CDR3 DNA: TGTGCCAGCAGCTTACCGAGACTAGCGGACAATGAGCAGTTCTTC. V gene TRBV7-9 combines with J gene TRBJ2-1, with TRBD2 identical over 9 bases. The J segment lost 5 bases and the V segment lost 2 bases, leaving 4 bases of the junction unmatched. Germline V gene lookup returns CDR1 SEHNR and CDR2 FQNEAQ (reference sequence). There are 15 residues in the CDR3.

The sample holds a few counts of this clonotype. The V gene is TRBV19, the J gene TRBJ2-7; D remains ambiguous. CDR3 length equals 13 residues. Germline lookup yields CDR1 LNHDA and CDR2 SQIVND (reference sequence). V lost 3 bases, J lost 6 bases, and 12 bases lay in between. CDR3 amino acids: CASSMKWGSEQYF. DNA of the CDR3: TGTGCCAGTAGTATGAAGTGGGGAAGCGAGCAGTACTTC.

This clonotype has just a few counts. The gene calls are TRBV20-1 and TRBJ2-1; 8 bases map to TRBD2. The CDR3 loop spans 16 amino acids. In germline, CDR1 is DFQATT, CDR2 SNEGSKA (reference sequence). The V gene end was trimmed by 0 bases and the J gene end by 10 bases; junction bases not matched to a gene: 14. In DNA form, the CDR3 reads TGCAGTGCTAGAGAATTCGGGGGAGCGGGAGTAGCCGAGCAGTTCTTC. Protein sequence: CSAREFGGAGVAEQFF.

The chain combines TRBV6-2 or TRBV6-3 with TRBJ1-5; D is unclear. Trimming took off 2 bases at V and 4 bases at J, with 6 bases between the two ends. CDR1 MNHEY and CDR2 SVGEGT come from the germline V gene. This CDR3 is built from 13 residues. The chain's CDR3 is CASSYGVNQPQHF. CDR3 coding DNA: TGTGCCAGCAGTTACGGGGTTAATCAGCCCCAGCATTTT.

This sequence joins TRBV7-6 and TRBJ2-5, with a weak D call TRBD1 (6 bases). CDR1 is SGHVS and CDR2 is FNYEAQ in the germline V gene. This CDR3 has 14 residues. V gave up 5 bases and J gave up 4 bases, with 14 bases separating them. The CDR3: CASSPTGWGETQYF. CDR3 nucleotide sequence: TGTGCCAGCAGCCCCACAGGGTGGGGAGAGACCCAGTACTTC.

At least ten counts were recorded for this clonotype. V usage is TRBV5-1 and J usage is TRBJ2-3; perhaps TRBD2 as D (9 bases). The CDR3 has 21 residues. Germline CDR1 reads SGHRS; CDR2 reads YFSETQ. V gave up 4 bases and J gave up 0 bases, with 30 bases separating them. For the CDR3, the DNA is TGCGCCAGCAGCCGTATCCCAACAACAGCGGGAGGACAGGGAAGCACAGATACGCAGTATTTT. Protein sequence: CASSRIPTTAGGQGSTDTQYF.

This clonotype has only a few counts. The V call is TRBV2, the J call TRBJ1-2; 9 bases fit TRBD1. Germline assignment: CDR1 SNHLY and CDR2 FYNNEI. Trimming cost V 4 bases and J 2 bases; bases outside gene matches: 8. This CDR3 spans 16 amino acids. CDR3: CASSVPTGGVNYGYTF. The CDR3 DNA is TGTGCCAGCAGTGTGCCTACAGGGGGCGTCAACTATGGCTACACCTTC.

There are a few counts of this clonotype. This chain uses TRBV3-1 with TRBJ1-2; a weak D match, TRBD1 (5 bases). Germline V lookup: CDR1 LGHDT, CDR2 YNNKEL (reference sequence). V lost 3 bases to trimming and J lost 5 bases, with 13 bases between them. This CDR3 is 14 amino acids long. The CDR3 here is CASSQGVVLYGYTF. As DNA, the CDR3 is TGTGCCAGCAGCCAGGGGGTGGTTTTGTATGGCTACACCTTC.

V usage is TRBV10-3 and J usage is TRBJ2-7; weak D call: TRBD1 (5 bases). V was trimmed by 4 bases and J by 1 base, leaving 17 bases between them. The CDR3 has 16 amino acids. Germline V gene sequence: CDR1 ENHRY, CDR2 SYGVKD. CDR3 DNA: TGTGCCATCAGTGTCCAGGGCCCACAAGCTTCCTACGAGCAGTACTTC. It encodes CAISVQGPQASYEQYF.

This sequence joins TRBV6-6 and TRBJ2-1, with 7 bases that match TRBD1. The CDR3 length is 17 residues. The trim removed 6 bases at V and 4 bases at J, leaving 15 bases unmatched. CDR1 MNHNY and CDR2 SVGAGI come from the germline V gene (reference sequence). CDR3 DNA sequence: TGTGCCAGCAGGGATGGTAGGGGGCCGCGCCCATACAATGAGCAGTTCTTC. It codes for CASRDGRGPRPYNEQFF.

This clonotype was seen only a few times. The rearrangement uses TRBV12-3 or TRBV12-4 and TRBJ1-1, with 10 positions matching TRBD1. The V segment lost 3 bases and the J segment 10 bases; nucleotides outside the gene matches: 2. This CDR3 is built from 12 residues. The CDR3 region is CASSFDRGLAFF. CDR3 sequence (DNA): TGTGCCAGCAGTTTCGACAGGGGGCTAGCTTTCTTT.

The rearrangement links TRBV14 to TRBJ2-7; 7 bases are shared with TRBD1. V lost 1 base, J lost 1 base, and 4 bases stayed unmatched. The CDR3 loop spans 15 amino acids. Germline CDR1 is SGHDN and CDR2 is FVKESK. As DNA, the CDR3 is TGTGCCAGCAGCCAAGGGGACAGCCTTTCCTACGAGCAGTACTTC. Its protein product is CASSQGDSLSYEQYF.

The V and J genes are TRBV12-3 or TRBV12-4 and TRBJ2-3, with D uncertain. V was pared by 7 bases and J by 0 bases, with 11 bases between. The CDR3 runs to 14 residues. CDR3 in amino acids: CASTLSRSTDTQYF. CDR3 in DNA: TGTGCCAGCACCCTTAGCCGTAGCACAGATACGCAGTATTTT.

The chain uses TRBV20-1 and TRBJ2-6; D gene unclear. Trimming cost V 0 bases and J 11 bases, with 14 bases left between them. Germline V CDR1 and CDR2: DFQATT, SNEGSKA (reference sequence). The CDR3 runs to 14 residues. The CDR3 DNA reads as TGCAGTGCTAGAGACCACAAGGCCGTTGACGTCCTGACTTTC. As protein: CSARDHKAVDVLTF.